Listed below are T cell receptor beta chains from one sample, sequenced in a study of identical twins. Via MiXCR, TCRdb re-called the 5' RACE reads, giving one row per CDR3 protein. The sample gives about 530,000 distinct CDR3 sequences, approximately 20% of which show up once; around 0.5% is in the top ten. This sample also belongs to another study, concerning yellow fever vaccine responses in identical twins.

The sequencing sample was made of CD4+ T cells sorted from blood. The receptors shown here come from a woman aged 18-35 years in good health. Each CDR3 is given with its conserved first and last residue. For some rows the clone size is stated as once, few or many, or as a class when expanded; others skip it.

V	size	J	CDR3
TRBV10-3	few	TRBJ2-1	CAITQGPQSNEQFF
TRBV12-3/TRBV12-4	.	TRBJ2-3	CASSSRGARTDTQYF
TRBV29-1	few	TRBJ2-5	CSVRPQGETQYF
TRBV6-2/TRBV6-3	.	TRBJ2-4	CASALRAPAIQYF
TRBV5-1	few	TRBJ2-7	CASSRTSGTLEQYF
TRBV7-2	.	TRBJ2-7	CASATGDHSYEQYF
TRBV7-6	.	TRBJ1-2	CASSLRQGGDGYTF
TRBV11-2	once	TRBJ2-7	CASSPPQGAQTYEQYF
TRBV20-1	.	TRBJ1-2	CSAREAGEQGHGYTF
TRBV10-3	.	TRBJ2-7	CAISWMTYSEQYF
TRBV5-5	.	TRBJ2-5	CASSLLTSGRETQYF
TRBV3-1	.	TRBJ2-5	CASSQDHQETQYF
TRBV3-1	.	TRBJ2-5	CASSQQNQETQYF
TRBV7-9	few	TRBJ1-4	CASNSGTANEKLFF
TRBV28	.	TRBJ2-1	CASSSGTSGSVEQFF
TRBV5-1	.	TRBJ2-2	CASSLVASQRELFF
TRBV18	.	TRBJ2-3	CASVRGASTDTQYF
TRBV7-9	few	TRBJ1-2	CASSLERGYTF
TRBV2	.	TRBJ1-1	CASMAQLGSRVEAFF
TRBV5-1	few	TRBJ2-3	CASSLVLADTQYF
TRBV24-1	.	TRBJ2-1	CATSDLQGNVNEQFF
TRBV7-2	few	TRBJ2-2	CASLEVERWTGELFF
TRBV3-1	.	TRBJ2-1	CASSQGYGLAGENEQFF
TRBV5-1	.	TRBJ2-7	CASSPGQGFLHEQYF
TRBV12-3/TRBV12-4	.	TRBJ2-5	CASSQGLAGDQETQYF
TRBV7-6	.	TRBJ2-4	CASSLGGGGPLAKNIQYF
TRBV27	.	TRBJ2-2	CASSFPSTGELFF
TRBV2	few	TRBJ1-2	CASRPGGDGGYTF
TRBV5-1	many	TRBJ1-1	CASSPAGTGGSEAFF
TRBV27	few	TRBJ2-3	CASSLYGRTDTQYF
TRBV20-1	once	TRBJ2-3	CSARGGAHTDTQYF
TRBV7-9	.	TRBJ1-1	CASSSIKGTEAFF
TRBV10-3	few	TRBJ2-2	CAISETGGQNTGELFF
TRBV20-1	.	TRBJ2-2	CSARRQRNTGELFF
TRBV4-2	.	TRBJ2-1	CASSQDLADLGNEQFF
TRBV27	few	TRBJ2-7	CASSSRTSGDYEQYF
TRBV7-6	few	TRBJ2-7	CASSLDSGGPYEQYF
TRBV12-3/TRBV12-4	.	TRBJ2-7	CASSFGPRGKQYF
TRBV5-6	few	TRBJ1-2	CASSFWGGGIYGYTF
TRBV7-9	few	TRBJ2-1	CASSLEGLAAYNEQFF
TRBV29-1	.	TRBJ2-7	CSVVGTGTDLYEQYF
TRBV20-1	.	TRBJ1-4	CSAPGQPEIGLFF
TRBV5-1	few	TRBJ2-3	CASRIGTDTQYF
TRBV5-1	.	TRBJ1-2	CASSLAGTGVDGYTF
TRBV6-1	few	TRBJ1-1	CASSGRVGARGTEAFF
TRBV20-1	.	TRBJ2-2	CSARQGSLNTGELFF
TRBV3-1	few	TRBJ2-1	CASSQVGGWGLAGDNSYNEQFF
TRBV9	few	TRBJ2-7	CASSVSGSTSYEQYF
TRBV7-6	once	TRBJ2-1	CASSLEGAWGADEQFF
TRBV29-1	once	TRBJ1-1	CSVGQATMNTEAFF
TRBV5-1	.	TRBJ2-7	CSSSMGQETDEQYF
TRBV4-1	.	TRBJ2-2	CASSQRDTYTGELFF
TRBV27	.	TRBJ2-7	CASSLLGQGSTYEQYF